A selection of T cell receptor beta chains follows, all from one sample in a study of response to subunit inactivated influenza vaccine. TCRdb processed the RT-PCR reads anew with MiXCR; each CDR3 protein has one entry. This sample has approximately 530,000 distinct CDR3 sequences, with roughly 13% found just once. The starting material was PBMCs from blood, obtained about 40 days after vaccination. The receptor set was obtained from a man between 45 and 60 years old who received an inactivated influenza vaccine. The CDR3 runs from the conserved cysteine through the conserved F or W. A D gene is named only where the DNA matches it firmly. A clone size is listed for some rows: how often the clone was seen (once, few, many), or a class if it is expanded.

many	TRBV5-1	.	TRBJ2-1	TGCGCCAGCAGCCTGGTGGTCCGGGAACACAATGAGCAGTTCTTC	CASSLVVREHNEQFF
few	TRBV6-1	.	TRBJ2-3	TGTGCCAGCAGTCGCGGGCCGTCGGATACGCAGTATTTT	CASSRGPSDTQYF
few	TRBV10-3	.	TRBJ2-5	TGTGCCATCAGTGACGACCGGGGGCAAGAGACCCAGTACTTC	CAISDDRGQETQYF
many	TRBV4-1	TRBD2	TRBJ2-3	TGCGCCAGCAGCCAAGGAGTACTAGCGGGGGGGCCCGGTCCAGATACGCAGTATTTT	CASSQGVLAGGPGPDTQYF
.	TRBV4-3	TRBD2	TRBJ2-1	TGCGCCAGCAGCCCAGAAGGACTGGCGGGAGCTAGGCAGTTCTTC	CASSPEGLAGARQFF
few	TRBV9	.	TRBJ2-3	TGTGCCAGCAGCGTTTTCTCGGTAACAGATACGCAGTATTTT	CASSVFSVTDTQYF
few	TRBV5-4	.	TRBJ1-1	TGTGCCAGCAGCTTGGGAGGGATGCACACTGAAGCTTTCTTT	CASSLGGMHTEAFF
.	TRBV5-1	.	TRBJ1-4	TGCGCCAGCAGCTTGTCGGGTAGGGGAGAAAAACTGTTTTTT	CASSLSGRGEKLFF
few	TRBV15	TRBD1	TRBJ2-5	TGTGCCACCAGCAGCCGGGACAGGGACGGGGAGACCCAGTACTTC	CATSSRDRDGETQYF
few	TRBV7-2	.	TRBJ2-7	TGTGCCAGCAGCATGAGAGGCGCCGTCTACGAGCAGTACTTC	CASSMRGAVYEQYF
many	TRBV11-2	.	TRBJ2-3	TGTGCCAGCAGCTCCGGGCCCAAAGATACGCAGTATTTT	CASSSGPKDTQYF
few	TRBV20-1	.	TRBJ2-7	TGCAGTGGTAGGGGACTGTCTCCCTACGAGCAGTACTTC	CSGRGLSPYEQYF
.	TRBV6-5	.	TRBJ2-1	TGTGCCAGCAGTTACTCGATTCCCTATCACGTAGGGATGGTGGATGAGCAGTTCTTC	CASSYSIPYHVGMVDEQFF
.	TRBV14	.	TRBJ2-7	TGTGCCAGCAGCCGCGTGGGCTACGAGCAGTACTTC	CASSRVGYEQYF
few	TRBV10-3	TRBD2	TRBJ2-7	TGTGCCATCAGTGAGCGCACTAGCGGGAGTGGCGACGAGCAGTACTTC	CAISERTSGSGDEQYF
.	TRBV7-2	TRBD1	TRBJ2-1	TGTGCCAGCAGCTTAGCAGGGGGCTATGCCTACAATGAGCAGTTCTTC	CASSLAGGYAYNEQFF
.	TRBV6-2/TRBV6-3	.	TRBJ1-2	TGTGCCAGCACCTGGGAGGGGACGAACTATGGCTACACCTTC	CASTWEGTNYGYTF
.	TRBV6-2/TRBV6-3	TRBD2	TRBJ2-2	TGTGCCAGCAGTTACGTCGTAGCGGGACCTACCGGGGAGCTGTTTTTT	CASSYVVAGPTGELFF
many	TRBV5-5	TRBD1	TRBJ2-1	TGTGCCAGCAGCTTGGGGACAGGGACCTCCTACAATGAGCAGTTCTTC	CASSLGTGTSYNEQFF
few	TRBV10-3	TRBD1	TRBJ2-7	TGTGCCATCAGGGGGACAGGGGGCTACGAGCAGTACTTC	CAIRGTGGYEQYF
.	TRBV12-3/TRBV12-4	TRBD2	TRBJ2-3	TGTGCCAGCAGCCCGACTAGCGGGAGGTGGAATACGCAGTATTTT	CASSPTSGRWNTQYF
many	TRBV6-1	.	TRBJ1-2	TGTGCCAGCAGTCAAAGCGGGGAGGAGTATGGCTACACCTTC	CASSQSGEEYGYTF
few	TRBV11-2	TRBD2	TRBJ2-2	TGTGCCAGCAGCTTAAGGCGTCCGGGACTACGACACGCCGGGGAGCTGTTTTTT	CASSLRRPGLRHAGELFF
.	TRBV3-1	TRBD2	TRBJ2-3	TGTGCCAGCAGCCAAGAAGGGACTAACGGGCGAACTAGCACAGATACGCAGTATTTT	CASSQEGTNGRTSTDTQYF
few	TRBV7-2	.	TRBJ2-5	TGTGCCAGCAGCTTATGGCAAGAGACCCAGTACTTC	CASSLWQETQYF
.	TRBV7-2	TRBD1	TRBJ1-2	TGTGCCAGCAGCACCAGACAGGGGAGTATTTATGGCTACACCTTC	CASSTRQGSIYGYTF
.	TRBV4-2	.	TRBJ2-5	TGTGCCAGCAGCCAAAGTGGGCCGGCATCGATGGAGACCCAGTACTTC	CASSQSGPASMETQYF
few	TRBV15	.	TRBJ2-7	TGTGCCACCAGCAGAGATCATTCAGCGGAAAGCTCCTACGAGCAGTACTTC	CATSRDHSAESSYEQYF
few	TRBV27	.	TRBJ1-5	TGTGCCAGCAGTCGCGCGGGGGGATACAATCAGCCCCAGCATTTT	CASSRAGGYNQPQHF
.	TRBV20-1	.	TRBJ1-1	TGCAGTGCCCTGAGGGAGGGGGGGACTGAAGCTTTCTTT	CSALREGGTEAFF
few	TRBV6-5	.	TRBJ2-7	TGTGCCAGCAGTTACTCGCCAGTTGGCGAGCAGTACTTC	CASSYSPVGEQYF
.	TRBV5-1	.	TRBJ2-7	TGCGCCAGCAGCGCAGAACAGGGTGGGATTCGCGAGCAGTACTTC	CASSAEQGGIREQYF
few	TRBV20-1	.	TRBJ1-2	TGCAGTGCTAGAGATCCCCTCTGGACACCCGAGAACTATGGCTACACCTTC	CSARDPLWTPENYGYTF
few	TRBV12-3/TRBV12-4	TRBD2	TRBJ2-1	TGTGCCAGCAGTGCATCTAGCGGCAGTTACAATGAGCAGTTCTTC	CASSASSGSYNEQFF
few	TRBV5-1	.	TRBJ2-2	TGCGCCAGCAGCCTAAAGACAAGGAACACCGGGGAGCTGTTTTTT	CASSLKTRNTGELFF
.	TRBV6-2/TRBV6-3	TRBD2	TRBJ2-1	TGTGCCAGCAGTTATCGAGTAGCGGGGGCATACAATGAGCAGTTCTTC	CASSYRVAGAYNEQFF
.	TRBV3-1	.	TRBJ2-7	TGTGCCAGCAGCCAAGATCGTCTTCGACACGGAAGCTCCTACGAGCAGTACTTC	CASSQDRLRHGSSYEQYF
.	TRBV7-2	.	TRBJ1-5	TGTGCCAGTGCCAACAGTGGGCCCCAGCATTTT	CASANSGPQHF
many	TRBV12-3/TRBV12-4	.	TRBJ2-3	TGTGCCAGCAGTTTAGGGGCCCACCGGGACCCAGATACGCAGTATTTT	CASSLGAHRDPDTQYF
many	TRBV29-1	.	TRBJ2-5	TGCAGCGTTGAAGATCGGAGGGGACCTGGGACCCAGTACTTC	CSVEDRRGPGTQYF
.	TRBV7-2	.	TRBJ2-2	TGTGCCAGCAGCCTCCAACAGGTGGCCACCGGGGAGCTGTTTTTT	CASSLQQVATGELFF
.	TRBV4-1	TRBD1	TRBJ1-6	TGCGCCAGCAGCCACCGCAGACAGGGGGCGCCGAACAATTCACCCCTCCACTTT	CASSHRRQGAPNNSPLHF
many	TRBV7-2	TRBD1	TRBJ1-5	TGTGCCAGCAGCTTAGCGCGGGGCAGGGGGGAGCATTTT	CASSLARGRGEHF
.	TRBV6-2/TRBV6-3	.	TRBJ2-7	TGTGCCAGCAGTTACGTTCACAACTACGAGCAGTACTTC	CASSYVHNYEQYF
.	TRBV3-1	TRBD1	TRBJ1-4	TGTGCCAGCAGCAAAATGGGACAGACTAATGAAAAACTGTTTTTT	CASSKMGQTNEKLFF
.	TRBV9	.	TRBJ2-5	TGTGCCAGCAGCCCCGGTAGGAAGCGCCCGTACCAAGAGACCCAGTACTTC	CASSPGRKRPYQETQYF
few	TRBV7-2	.	TRBJ1-2	TGTGCCAGCAGCCCCGGAGCCGTTTATGGCTACACCTTC	CASSPGAVYGYTF
once	TRBV7-9	TRBD1	TRBJ1-5	TGTGCCAGCAGCCGGGGCCAGGGGGAATATCAGCCCCAGCATTTT	CASSRGQGEYQPQHF